The TCR beta chain under discussion was sequenced for a study of T-cell memory formation after mild COVID-19. Study details: Each donor largely had its own TCR clusters.

5'RACE, which relied on constant-segment primers, yielded TCR alpha and TCR beta cDNA libraries carrying sample barcodes and UMIs. TCRdb reprocessed the 5' RACE reads with MiXCR, giving one entry per CDR3 protein. The sample records roughly 300,000 distinct CDR3 sequences, roughly 13% being singletons. The germline gives CDR1 SGHRS, CDR2 YFSETQ. There are 14 residues in the CDR3. Trimming left V 1 base short and J 4 bases short, with 11 bases between. This clonotype showed up many times. Sequenced: PBMCs or a T cell subset sorted from them (not recorded which). The TCR was taken from a man in his late teens or twenties who had mild COVID-19 (a few samples of this study predate the infection). Cell type and time point are not known. V is TRBV5-1 and J is TRBJ2-5; D tentatively reads TRBD1 or TRBD2 (6 bases each). The CDR3 DNA reads TGCGCCAGCAGCTTGTACGGGGGCAGAGAGACCCAGTACTTC. Translation gives CASSLYGGRETQYF. The entire variable domain, with the rest obtained from reference TRBV5-1 and TRBJ2-5, is as follows: KAGVTQTPRYLIKTRGQQVTLSCSPISGHRSVSWYQQTPGQGLQFLFEYFSETQRNKGNFPGRFSGRQFSNSRSEMNVSTLELGDSALYLCASSLYGGRETQYFGPGTRLLVL.